This T cell receptor beta chain was recovered during a study of T cells expressing NK-cell markers. The CDR3 loop spans 13 amino acids. Germline V lookup: CDR1 LGHNT, CDR2 FRNRAP. Following a re-call of the 5' RACE reads, TCRdb has one entry per CDR3 protein and lacks DNA. This listing includes a few hundred thousand distinct CDR3 sequences. This sequence joins TRBV12-5 and TRBJ1-1; absent DNA, TCRdb's TRBD1 call cannot be checked. The specimen was blood T cells: a sorted CD56 or NKG2C T cell subset, CD4+ or CD8+ T cells, or bulk PBMC T cells (not recorded which). This clonotype originated in a woman aged 45-59 years in good health. The CDR3 spells CASGSTGFDEAFF.